The rows below give T cell receptor beta chains drawn from one sample of a study of T cell repertoires in cytomegalovirus infection. TCRdb re-analysed the reads in MiXCR, keeping a single row per CDR3 protein. The repertoire holds 200,000 or so distinct CDR3 sequences, with about 20% as singletons. The sample comprised PBMCs. These receptors were obtained from a human donor in good health (CMV status not recorded). Some clones in this sample may be carry-over from other donors' samples. Each CDR3 is given with its conserved first and last residue. D genes are given only for firm matches. Not all rows give a size; the values are once, few, many and, for expanded clones, a class.

DNA: TGTGCCAGCAGCCCCGGGCTAGCTGGCGAGACCCAGTACTTC; CDR3: CASSPGLAGETQYF; size: medium-sized; length: 14; D: -; V: TRBV7-2; J: TRBJ2-5
DNA: TGTGCCAGCAGCCCCCGGACAGGGATAGGTGGCTACACCTTC; CDR3: CASSPRTGIGGYTF; size: -; length: 14; D: TRBD1; V: TRBV27; J: TRBJ1-2
DNA: TGTGCCAGCAGCTTAACCGGGGGAAATGAGCAGATCTTC; CDR3: CASSLTGGNEQIF; size: -; length: 13; D: -; V: TRBV7-3; J: TRBJ2-1
DNA: TGCAGCGTTTCGGGACTCCGCGAGCAGTACTTC; CDR3: CSVSGLREQYF; size: -; length: 11; D: -; V: TRBV29-1; J: TRBJ2-7
DNA: TGTGCCAGCAGCCAAGATTTGGTACGGTCGTACACCGGGGAGCTGTTTTTT; CDR3: CASSQDLVRSYTGELFF; size: -; length: 17; D: -; V: TRBV14; J: TRBJ2-2
DNA: TGTGCCAGCAGTCGACTAGCGGGAGGGATACGCTCCTACGAGCAGTACTTC; CDR3: CASSRLAGGIRSYEQYF; size: few; length: 17; D: TRBD2; V: TRBV28; J: TRBJ2-7
DNA: TGTGCCAGCAGCGGCCCCGCCCTTGATACGCAGTATTTT; CDR3: CASSGPALDTQYF; size: many; length: 13; D: -; V: TRBV7-2; J: TRBJ2-3
DNA: TGTGCCAGCAGACGACAGGGGGCGAGCAATCAGCCCCAGCATTTT; CDR3: CASRRQGASNQPQHF; size: few; length: 15; D: TRBD1; V: TRBV12-3/TRBV12-4; J: TRBJ1-5
DNA: TGTGCCAGCAGTTACCCCGAAACGACCGGGGAGCTGTTTTTT; CDR3: CASSYPETTGELFF; size: few; length: 14; D: -; V: TRBV6-6; J: TRBJ2-2
DNA: TGTGCCAGCAGCCAAAACAGCGGAACTGGAAACACCATATATTTT; CDR3: CASSQNSGTGNTIYF; size: -; length: 15; D: -; V: TRBV3-1; J: TRBJ1-3
DNA: TGTGCCACCAGCGAGCGGGATCTCTACAATGAGCAGTTCTTC; CDR3: CATSERDLYNEQFF; size: -; length: 14; D: TRBD2; V: TRBV15; J: TRBJ2-1
DNA: TGTGCCACCAGTGAAGGGGGGGCGTCAGATACGCAGTATTTT; CDR3: CATSEGGASDTQYF; size: -; length: 14; D: -; V: TRBV24-1; J: TRBJ2-3
DNA: TGTGCCAGCAGTTACAGTAGGATAAACTCCTACGAGCAGTACTTC; CDR3: CASSYSRINSYEQYF; size: few; length: 15; D: -; V: TRBV6-2/TRBV6-3; J: TRBJ2-7
DNA: TGTGCCAGCAGCCCAGTTGCAGATCGAAGCTCCTACAATGAGCAGTTCTTC; CDR3: CASSPVADRSSYNEQFF; size: few; length: 17; D: -; V: TRBV7-2; J: TRBJ2-1
DNA: TGTGCCAGCAGTTACTCATTGGGGGACCCGTTTGAAAAACTGTTTTTT; CDR3: CASSYSLGDPFEKLFF; size: -; length: 16; D: -; V: TRBV6-5; J: TRBJ1-4
DNA: TGTGCCAGCAGCGTAGGGATAGGGGAGACCCAGTACTTC; CDR3: CASSVGIGETQYF; size: -; length: 13; D: -; V: TRBV12-3/TRBV12-4; J: TRBJ2-5
DNA: TGTGCCATCAGTGACCCGGGGGGGAACTACAATGAGCAGTTCTTC; CDR3: CAISDPGGNYNEQFF; size: -; length: 15; D: TRBD2; V: TRBV10-3; J: TRBJ2-1
DNA: TGTGCCACTTCCCCCCGGTACCAAGAGACCCAGTACTTC; CDR3: CATSPRYQETQYF; size: few; length: 13; D: -; V: TRBV15; J: TRBJ2-5
DNA: TGCGCCAGCAGTCAATCGAGAGGGGTCCAGGGGGTAGGCAATCAGCCCCAGCATTTT; CDR3: CASSQSRGVQGVGNQPQHF; size: few; length: 19; D: TRBD1; V: TRBV23-1; J: TRBJ1-5
DNA: TGTGCCAGCAGCTTAGGGACTAGCGGGATCTACGAGCAGTACTTC; CDR3: CASSLGTSGIYEQYF; size: many; length: 15; D: TRBD2; V: TRBV7-2; J: TRBJ2-7
DNA: TGCAGTGCTAGAGGACAGGGTGGGGGACATCAGCCCCAGCATTTT; CDR3: CSARGQGGGHQPQHF; size: -; length: 15; D: TRBD1; V: TRBV20-1; J: TRBJ1-5
DNA: TGTGCCAGCAGCTTTAGACACCTTAGCAATCAGCCCCAGCATTTT; CDR3: CASSFRHLSNQPQHF; size: many; length: 15; D: -; V: TRBV7-2; J: TRBJ1-5
DNA: TGTGCCAGCACCCTAAGGGGCACCCCATCGGGAGTCCACGAGCAGTACTTC; CDR3: CASTLRGTPSGVHEQYF; size: many; length: 17; D: -; V: TRBV12-3/TRBV12-4; J: TRBJ2-7